These T cell receptor beta chains were read from a single sample in a study of blood T cell repertoires in COVID-19. Produced via immunoSEQ multiplex PCR; TCRdb's table is partial and in-frame only. The sample has about 140,000 clones; 88% are singletons. The specimen sequenced was peripheral blood. The receptors were gathered from a woman aged 55-70 years with acute or convalescent COVID-19. Both conserved end residues are part of each CDR3.

v_call	j_call	cdr3_aa
TRBV5-5	TRBJ1-1	CASSSSTEAFF
TRBV19	TRBJ1-1	CASRSLLGQGRVVLDTEAFF
TRBV28	TRBJ1-5	CASSSVGGTHQPQHF
TRBV28	TRBJ1-2	CASSPANDRKGYTF
TRBV28	TRBJ1-5	CASTPPVPNQPQHF
TRBV3-1/TRBV3-2	TRBJ2-5	CASSPRTGETQYF
TRBV6-1	TRBJ1-2	CASSETGTTTAGYTF
TRBV5-1	TRBJ2-1	CASSLGQLSTYNEQFF
TRBV3-1/TRBV3-2	TRBJ1-2	CASSHEDLEGDYGYTF
TRBV7-9	TRBJ1-6	CASSEGSNPLHF
TRBV9	TRBJ1-1	CASSVGSGVNTEAFF
TRBV19	TRBJ1-5	CASGGTQPQHF
TRBV5-6	TRBJ1-6	CASSLGLGRNSPLHF
TRBV5-1	TRBJ1-4	CACREQASNEKLFF
TRBV3-1/TRBV3-2	TRBJ2-1	CASSRDMSSYNEQFF
TRBV7-6	TRBJ1-1	CASSSPGQGDVSTEAFF